This T cell receptor (beta chain) appears in the sequencing data of a study of blood T cell repertoires in COVID-19. The overall study: T cells, B-cell-depleted T cells, or PBMCs provided the cDNA or gDNA that served as material.

The CDR3 extends over 14 amino acids. Between the trimmed V and J ends, which lost 0 bases and 2 bases, there was a span of 7 bases. Germline V gene lookup returns CDR1 LGHNA and CDR2 YSLEER. Profiling relied on immunoSEQ multiplex PCR, and the TCRdb table lists in-frame clones only, not all of them. The data show about 140,000 clones, with approximately 80% seen just once and more than 3.5% held by the top ten. Sequencing was done on a sample of peripheral blood. The clonotype comes from a woman of 80 years or more with active or convalescent COVID-19. J is TRBJ1-1 and V is TRBV4-3; D ambiguous. Here the CDR3 DNA reads TGCGCCAGCAGCCAAGAGGTTACTAACACTGAAGCTTTCTTT. This codes for CASSQEVTNTEAFF.